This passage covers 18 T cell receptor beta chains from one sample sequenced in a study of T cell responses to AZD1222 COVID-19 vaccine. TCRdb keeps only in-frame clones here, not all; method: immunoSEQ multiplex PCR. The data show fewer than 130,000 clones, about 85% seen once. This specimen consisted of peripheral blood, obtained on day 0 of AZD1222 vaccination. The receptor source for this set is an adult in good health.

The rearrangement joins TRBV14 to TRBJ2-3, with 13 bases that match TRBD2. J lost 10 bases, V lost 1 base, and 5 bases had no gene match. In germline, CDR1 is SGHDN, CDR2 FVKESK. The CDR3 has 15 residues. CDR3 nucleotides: TGTGCCAGCAGCCAAGCACGACTAGCGGGAGGTCCGCAGTATTTT. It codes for CASSQARLAGGPQYF.

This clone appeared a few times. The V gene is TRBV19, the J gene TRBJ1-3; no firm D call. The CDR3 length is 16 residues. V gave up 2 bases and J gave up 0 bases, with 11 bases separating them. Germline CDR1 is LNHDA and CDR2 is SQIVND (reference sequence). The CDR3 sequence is CASSISTSSSGNTIYF. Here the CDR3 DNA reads TGTGCCAGTAGTATATCAACTTCCAGCTCTGGAAACACCATATATTTT.

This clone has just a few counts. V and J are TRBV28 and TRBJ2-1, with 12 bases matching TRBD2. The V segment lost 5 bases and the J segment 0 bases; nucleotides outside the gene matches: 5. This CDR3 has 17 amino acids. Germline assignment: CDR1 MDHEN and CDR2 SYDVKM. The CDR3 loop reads CASSAPTSGSSYNEQFF. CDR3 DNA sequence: TGTGCCAGCAGTGCACCGACTAGCGGGAGCTCCTACAATGAGCAGTTCTTC.

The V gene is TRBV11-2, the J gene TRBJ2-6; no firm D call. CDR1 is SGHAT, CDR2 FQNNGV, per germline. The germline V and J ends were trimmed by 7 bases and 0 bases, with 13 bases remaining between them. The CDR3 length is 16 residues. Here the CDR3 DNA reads TGTGCCAGCAAATCCGCACTGGGCTCTGGGGCCAACGTCCTGACTTTC. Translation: CASKSALGSGANVLTF.

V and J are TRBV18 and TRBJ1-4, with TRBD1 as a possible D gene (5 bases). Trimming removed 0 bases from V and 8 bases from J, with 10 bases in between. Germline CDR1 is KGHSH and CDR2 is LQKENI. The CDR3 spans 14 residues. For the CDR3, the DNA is TGTGCCAGCTCACCACCGGGGGTGCGGGAAAAACTGTTTTTT. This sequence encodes CASSPPGVREKLFF.

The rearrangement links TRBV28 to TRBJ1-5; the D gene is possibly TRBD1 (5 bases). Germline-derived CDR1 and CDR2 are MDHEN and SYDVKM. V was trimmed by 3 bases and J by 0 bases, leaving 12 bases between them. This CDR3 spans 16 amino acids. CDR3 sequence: CASSFLRGGSNQPQHF. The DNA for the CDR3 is TGTGCCAGCAGTTTTCTCCGGGGGGGTAGCAATCAGCCCCAGCATTTT.

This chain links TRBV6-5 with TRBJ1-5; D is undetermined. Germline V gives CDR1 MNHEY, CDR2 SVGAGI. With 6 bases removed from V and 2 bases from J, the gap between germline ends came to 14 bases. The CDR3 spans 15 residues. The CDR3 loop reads CASREVMGGNQPQHF. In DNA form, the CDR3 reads TGTGCCAGCAGGGAGGTTATGGGTGGCAATCAGCCCCAGCATTTT.

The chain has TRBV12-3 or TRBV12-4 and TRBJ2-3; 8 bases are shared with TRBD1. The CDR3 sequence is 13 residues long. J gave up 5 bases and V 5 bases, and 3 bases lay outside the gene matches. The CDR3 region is CASSTGTGDTQYF. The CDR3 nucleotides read TGTGCCAGCAGTACCGGGACAGGAGATACGCAGTATTTT.

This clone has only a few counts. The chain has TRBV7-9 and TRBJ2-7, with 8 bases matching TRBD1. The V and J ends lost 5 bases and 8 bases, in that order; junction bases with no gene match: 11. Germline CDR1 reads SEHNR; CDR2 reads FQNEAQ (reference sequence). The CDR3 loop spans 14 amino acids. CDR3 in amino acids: CASSQDRAPTKQYF. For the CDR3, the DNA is TGTGCCAGCAGCCAGGACAGGGCGCCTACGAAGCAGTACTTC.

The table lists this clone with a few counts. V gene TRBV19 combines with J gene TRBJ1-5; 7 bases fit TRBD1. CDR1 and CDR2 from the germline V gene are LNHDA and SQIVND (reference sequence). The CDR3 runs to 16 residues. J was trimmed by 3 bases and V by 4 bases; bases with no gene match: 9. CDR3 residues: CASSNPDRSNNQPQHF. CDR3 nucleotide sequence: TGTGCCAGTAGTAATCCGGACAGGAGCAACAATCAGCCCCAGCATTTT.

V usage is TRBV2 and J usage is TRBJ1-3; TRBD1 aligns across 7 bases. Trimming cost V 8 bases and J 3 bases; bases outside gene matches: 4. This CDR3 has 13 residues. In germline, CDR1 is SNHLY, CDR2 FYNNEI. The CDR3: CASRQGFGNTIYF. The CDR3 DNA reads TGTGCCAGCCGACAGGGTTTTGGAAACACCATATATTTT. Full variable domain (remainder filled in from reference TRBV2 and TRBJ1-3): EPEVTQTPSHQVTQMGQEVILRCVPISNHLYFYWYRQILGQKVEFLVSFYNNEISEKSEIFDDQFSVERPDGSNFTLKIRSTKLEDSAMYFCASRQGFGNTIYFGEGSWLTVV.

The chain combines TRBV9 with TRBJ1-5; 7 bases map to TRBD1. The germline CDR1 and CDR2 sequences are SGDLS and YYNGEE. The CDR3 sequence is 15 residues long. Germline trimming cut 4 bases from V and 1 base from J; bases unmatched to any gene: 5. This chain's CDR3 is CASSLEGASNQPQHF. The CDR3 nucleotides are TGTGCCAGCAGCCTAGAGGGGGCGAGCAATCAGCCCCAGCATTTT.

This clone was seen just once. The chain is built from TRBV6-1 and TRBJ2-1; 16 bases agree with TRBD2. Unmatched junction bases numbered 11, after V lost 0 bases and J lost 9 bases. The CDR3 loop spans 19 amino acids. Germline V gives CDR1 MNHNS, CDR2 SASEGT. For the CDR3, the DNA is TGTGCCAGCAGTGAAGCCGTCCCGGGACTAGCGGGGGGGCCCCTTGAGCAGTTCTTC. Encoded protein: CASSEAVPGLAGGPLEQFF.

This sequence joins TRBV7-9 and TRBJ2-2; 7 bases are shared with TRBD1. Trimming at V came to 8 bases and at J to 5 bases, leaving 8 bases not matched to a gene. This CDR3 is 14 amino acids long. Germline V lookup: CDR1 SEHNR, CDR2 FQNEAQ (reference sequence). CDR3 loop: CASRPEGATGELFF. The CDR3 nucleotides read TGTGCCAGCCGACCTGAGGGGGCGACCGGGGAGCTGTTTTTT.

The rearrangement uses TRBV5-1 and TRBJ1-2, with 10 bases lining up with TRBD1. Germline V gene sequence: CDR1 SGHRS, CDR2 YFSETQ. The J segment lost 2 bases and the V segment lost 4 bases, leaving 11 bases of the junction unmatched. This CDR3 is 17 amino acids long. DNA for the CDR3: TGCGCCAGCAGCCTCCGGGACAGGGGTGGAGGAAACTATGGCTACACCTTC. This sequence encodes CASSLRDRGGGNYGYTF.

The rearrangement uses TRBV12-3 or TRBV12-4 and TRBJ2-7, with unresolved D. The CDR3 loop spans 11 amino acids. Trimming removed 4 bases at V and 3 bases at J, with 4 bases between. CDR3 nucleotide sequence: TGTGCCAGCAGTTCATACTACGAGCAGTACTTC. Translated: CASSSYYEQYF.

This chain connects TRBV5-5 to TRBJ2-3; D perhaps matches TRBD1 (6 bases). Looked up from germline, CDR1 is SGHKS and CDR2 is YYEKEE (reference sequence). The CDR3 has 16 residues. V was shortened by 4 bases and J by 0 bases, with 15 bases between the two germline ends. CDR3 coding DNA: TGTGCCAGCAGCCCGATACAGGGAACTAGCACAGATACGCAGTATTTT. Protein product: CASSPIQGTSTDTQYF.

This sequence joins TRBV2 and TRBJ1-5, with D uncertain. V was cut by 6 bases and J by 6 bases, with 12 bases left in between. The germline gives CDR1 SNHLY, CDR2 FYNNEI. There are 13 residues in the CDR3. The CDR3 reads CASSEQGGQPQHF. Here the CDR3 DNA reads TGTGCCAGCAGCGAACAAGGAGGTCAGCCCCAGCATTTT.